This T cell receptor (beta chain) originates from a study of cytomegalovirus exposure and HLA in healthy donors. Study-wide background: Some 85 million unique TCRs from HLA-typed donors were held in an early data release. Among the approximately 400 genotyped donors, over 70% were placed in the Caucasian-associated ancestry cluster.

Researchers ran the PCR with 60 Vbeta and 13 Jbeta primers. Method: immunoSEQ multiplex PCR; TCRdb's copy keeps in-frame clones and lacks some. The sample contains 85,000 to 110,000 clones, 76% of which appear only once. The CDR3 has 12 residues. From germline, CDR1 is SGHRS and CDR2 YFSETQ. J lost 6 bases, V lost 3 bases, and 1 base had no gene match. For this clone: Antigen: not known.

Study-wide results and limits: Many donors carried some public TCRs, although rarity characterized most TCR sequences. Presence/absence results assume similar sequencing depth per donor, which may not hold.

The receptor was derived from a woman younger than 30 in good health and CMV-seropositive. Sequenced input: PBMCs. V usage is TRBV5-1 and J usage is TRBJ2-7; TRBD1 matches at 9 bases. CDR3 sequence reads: CASSWDRAEQYF. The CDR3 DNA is TGCGCCAGCAGCTGGGACAGGGCCGAGCAGTACTTC.